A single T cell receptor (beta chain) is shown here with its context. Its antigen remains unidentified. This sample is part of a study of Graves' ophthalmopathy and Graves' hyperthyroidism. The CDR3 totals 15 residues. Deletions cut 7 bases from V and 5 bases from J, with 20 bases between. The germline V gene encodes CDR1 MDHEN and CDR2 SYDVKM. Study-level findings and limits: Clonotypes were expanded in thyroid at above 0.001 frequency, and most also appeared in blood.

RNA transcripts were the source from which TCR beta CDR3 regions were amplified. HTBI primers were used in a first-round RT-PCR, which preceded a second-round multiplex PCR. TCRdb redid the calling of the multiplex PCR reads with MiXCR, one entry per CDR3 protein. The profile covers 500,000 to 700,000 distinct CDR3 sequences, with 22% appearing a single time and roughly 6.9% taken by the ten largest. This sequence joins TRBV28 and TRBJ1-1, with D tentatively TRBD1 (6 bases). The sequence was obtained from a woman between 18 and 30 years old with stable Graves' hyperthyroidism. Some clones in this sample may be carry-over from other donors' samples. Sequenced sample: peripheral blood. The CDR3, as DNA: TGTGCCAGCATCCCATGGGGGGGGCGGAGGACTGAAGCTTTCTTT. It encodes CASIPWGGRRTEAFF.